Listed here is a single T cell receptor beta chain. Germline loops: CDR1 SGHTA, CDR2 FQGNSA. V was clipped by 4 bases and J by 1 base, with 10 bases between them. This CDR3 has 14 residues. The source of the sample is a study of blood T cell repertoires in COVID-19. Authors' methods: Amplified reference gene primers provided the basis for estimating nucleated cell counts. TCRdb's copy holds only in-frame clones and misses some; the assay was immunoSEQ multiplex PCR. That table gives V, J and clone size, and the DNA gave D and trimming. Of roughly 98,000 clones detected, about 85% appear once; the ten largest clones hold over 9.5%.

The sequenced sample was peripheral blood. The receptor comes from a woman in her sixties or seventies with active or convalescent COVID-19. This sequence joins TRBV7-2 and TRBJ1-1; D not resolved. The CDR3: CASSSRRENTEAFF. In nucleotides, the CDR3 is TGTGCCAGCAGCTCCCGACGGGAGAACACTGAAGCTTTCTTT.